Listed here are 14 T cell receptor beta chains from one sample, sequenced in a study of blood T cell repertoires in COVID-19. Using immunoSEQ multiplex PCR, the repertoire was profiled, and TCRdb retains in-frame clones only, with some absent. The sample lists some 250,000 clones, 70% to 90% occurring once. Sample: peripheral blood. These receptors were collected from a woman in her sixties with COVID-19, enrolled during active disease.

This sequence joins TRBV6-6 and TRBJ2-2; 8 nucleotides line up with TRBD1. The CDR3 has 14 amino acids. The J segment lost 5 bases and the V segment lost 6 bases, leaving 5 bases of the junction unmatched. The germline V gene encodes CDR1 MNHNY and CDR2 SVGAGI (reference sequence). The CDR3 coding sequence is TGTGCCAGCAGAAAACAGGGGGATACCGGGGAGCTGTTTTTT. Amino acids: CASRKQGDTGELFF.

In its sample, this clone was seen a few times. CDR3 sequence: CSVAVGANQPQHF. DNA for the CDR3: TGCAGCGTTGCGGTGGGCGCCAATCAGCCCCAGCATTTT. The chain links TRBV29-1 to TRBJ1-5; D is unclear. CDR3 length: 13 amino acids. The V gene's germline CDR1 is SQVTM and CDR2 ANQGSEA. Trimming pared 4 bases from V and 3 bases from J, leaving 10 bases between.

This chain connects TRBV18 to TRBJ2-5; maybe TRBD1 (5 bases). The CDR3 spans 16 residues. From germline, CDR1 is KGHSH and CDR2 LQKENI. V lost 0 bases and J 5 bases, leaving 16 bases between the germline ends. The CDR3 sequence is CASSPPVGSQGETQYF. The CDR3 bases are TGTGCCAGCTCACCACCGGTGGGGTCGCAGGGTGAGACCCAGTACTTC.

In its sample, this clone was seen once. The chain employs TRBV27 and TRBJ2-1, with unresolved D. The V end was cut by 6 bases, the J end by 0 bases, with 12 bases between. The CDR3 is made up of 15 amino acids. Germline loops: CDR1 MNHEY, CDR2 SMNVEV (reference sequence). The CDR3 reads CASSSDSGSYNEQFF. The CDR3 DNA is TGTGCCAGCAGCTCCGATTCGGGCTCCTACAATGAGCAGTTCTTC.

The rearrangement uses TRBV28 and TRBJ2-2, with a tentative D call TRBD1 (6 bases). In germline, CDR1 is MDHEN, CDR2 SYDVKM. The V end lost 4 bases, the J end lost 2 bases, and 8 bases lay between the germline ends. CDR3 length: 14 residues. CDR3 sequence: CASSWTANTGELFF. CDR3 nucleotides: TGTGCCAGCAGTTGGACAGCAAACACCGGGGAGCTGTTTTTT. Full variable domain (outside the CDR3, taken from reference TRBV28 and TRBJ2-2): DVKVTQSSRYLVKRTGEKVFLECVQDMDHENMFWYRQDPGLGLRLIYFSYDVKMKEKGDIPEGYSVSREKKERFSLILESASTNQTSMYLCASSWTANTGELFFGEGSRLTVL.

The gene calls are TRBV5-1 and TRBJ2-7, with D unresolved. The CDR3 is 15 residues long. Germline V lookup: CDR1 SGHRS, CDR2 YFSETQ. Trimming left V 2 bases short and J 2 bases short, with 14 bases between. The CDR3 bases are TGCGCCAGCAGCTTAGATCCAGGTGGGCCCTACGAGCAGTACTTC. Its translation is CASSLDPGGPYEQYF.

The chain employs TRBV18 and TRBJ1-2; D perhaps matches TRBD1 (6 bases). The V and J ends lost 6 bases and 5 bases respectively, with 13 bases between them. This CDR3 has 13 amino acids. Germline-derived CDR1 and CDR2 are KGHSH and LQKENI. The CDR3 nucleotides read TGTGCCAGCTCTCCCGACAGGAAGTATGGCTACACCTTC. It yields the protein CASSPDRKYGYTF.

The rearrangement links TRBV28 to TRBJ2-3, with a weak D call TRBD1 (6 bases). The CDR3 sequence is 14 residues long. V dropped 4 bases and J dropped 5 bases, with 13 bases sitting between them. Germline loops: CDR1 MDHEN, CDR2 SYDVKM. The CDR3 DNA follows: TGTGCCAGCAGTTCTGGACAGTCAGAAGATACGCAGTATTTT. Translating it yields CASSSGQSEDTQYF. The variable domain in full, completed from reference TRBV28 and TRBJ2-3, reads DVKVTQSSRYLVKRTGEKVFLECVQDMDHENMFWYRQDPGLGLRLIYFSYDVKMKEKGDIPEGYSVSREKKERFSLILESASTNQTSMYLCASSSGQSEDTQYFGPGTRLTVL.

The chain joins TRBV5-1 to TRBJ1-5; TRBD1 matches 9 bases. Germline V lookup: CDR1 SGHRS, CDR2 YFSETQ. The V segment lost 4 bases and the J segment 4 bases; nucleotides outside the gene matches: 3. The CDR3 totals 14 residues. The CDR3 nucleotides read TGCGCCAGCAGCCTCGGGACAGGGAATCAGCCCCAGCATTTT. Amino acid sequence: CASSLGTGNQPQHF.

The chain links TRBV7-2 to TRBJ1-6; 7 bases map to TRBD1. CDR1 and CDR2 (germline): SGHTA, FQGNSA. The CDR3 is 13 residues long. The junction had 0 bases not matched to a gene; V was cut back by 3 bases and J by 7 bases. The CDR3 sequence is CASSFRGNSPLHF. CDR3 nucleotide sequence: TGTGCCAGCAGCTTCAGGGGGAATTCACCCCTCCACTTT.

The V call is TRBV27, the J call TRBJ2-6; perhaps TRBD1 as D (5 bases). Germline loops: CDR1 MNHEY, CDR2 SMNVEV (reference sequence). V gave up 0 bases and J gave up 0 bases, with 15 bases separating them. CDR3 length: 19 residues. CDR3 in DNA: TGTGCCAGCAGTTTATCCTTTGGGGCTTATACCTCTGGGGCCAACGTCCTGACTTTC. The encoded protein is CASSLSFGAYTSGANVLTF. Full variable domain (outside the CDR3, taken from reference TRBV27 and TRBJ2-6): EAQVTQNPRYLITVTGKKLTVTCSQNMNHEYMSWYRQDPGLGLRQIYYSMNVEVTDKGDVPEGYKVSRKEKRNFPLILESPSPNQTSLYFCASSLSFGAYTSGANVLTFGAGSRLTVL.

The V and J genes are TRBV7-9 and TRBJ1-2, with D tentatively TRBD1 (5 bases). CDR1 and CDR2 (germline): SEHNR, FQNEAQ (reference sequence). The CDR3 sequence is 13 residues long. V was shortened by 2 bases and J by 4 bases, with 8 bases between the two germline ends. Here the CDR3 reads CASSLQGVYGYTF. In DNA form, the CDR3 reads TGTGCCAGCAGCTTACAGGGCGTCTATGGCTACACCTTC.

This clone was detected a few times. This chain joins TRBV9 and TRBJ1-2; tentatively, D is TRBD1 (5 bases). Germline CDR1 SGDLS, CDR2 YYNGEE. The germline V and J ends were trimmed by 4 bases and 7 bases, with 20 bases remaining between them. This CDR3 is built from 15 residues. The CDR3: CASSTNFDPRGGYTF. The CDR3 nucleotides are TGTGCCAGCAGCACGAATTTCGATCCTAGGGGTGGCTACACCTTC.

J is TRBJ2-7 and V is TRBV28; 7 nucleotides align to TRBD2. The germline gives CDR1 MDHEN, CDR2 SYDVKM. The V gene end was trimmed by 5 bases and the J gene end by 5 bases; junction bases not matched to a gene: 12. The CDR3 is 15 residues long. The CDR3 sequence is CASSPLDGGTHEQYF. CDR3 nucleotides: TGTGCCAGCAGTCCCCTTGACGGGGGGACCCACGAGCAGTACTTC.